The 21 T cell receptor beta chains below all came from one sample that was sequenced in a study of blood T cell repertoires in COVID-19. Produced via immunoSEQ multiplex PCR; TCRdb's table is partial and in-frame only. Of 130,000 to 150,000 clones in the sample, approximately 89% are singletons; the top ten hold around 1.5%. Sequencing was performed on peripheral blood. Receptors originate from a human donor in a cohort sampled during active COVID-19.

The chain recombines TRBV5-1 with TRBJ2-7; 7 bases fit TRBD1. The ends lost 4 bases at V and 6 bases at J; junction bases unmatched: 10. The CDR3 has 14 amino acids. CDR1 and CDR2 from the germline V gene are SGHRS and YFSETQ. The CDR3 region has the DNA TGCGCCAGCAGCGTCCAGGGACAGTCGAGCGAGCAGTACTTC. This gives the protein CASSVQGQSSEQYF. Full variable domain (outside the CDR3, taken from reference TRBV5-1 and TRBJ2-7): KAGVTQTPRYLIKTRGQQVTLSCSPISGHRSVSWYQQTPGQGLQFLFEYFSETQRNKGNFPGRFSGRQFSNSRSEMNVSTLELGDSALYLCASSVQGQSSEQYFGPGTRLTVT.

This clone came up once. The DNA for the CDR3 is TGTGCCAGTAGCCCCGACAGGAGAGCTAACTATGGCTACACCTTC. It codes for CASSPDRRANYGYTF. The V call is TRBV19, the J call TRBJ1-2; TRBD1 might be the D (6 bases). The germline gives CDR1 LNHDA, CDR2 SQIVND (reference sequence). Trimming stripped 6 bases from V and 0 bases from J, with 14 bases between. The CDR3 loop spans 15 amino acids.

The rearrangement uses TRBV9 and TRBJ2-5, with 14 bases identical to TRBD2. Losses at the gene ends were 2 bases for V and 4 bases for J; bases not matched to a gene: 4. The germline V gene has CDR1 SGDLS and CDR2 YYNGEE. CDR3 length equals 16 residues. The CDR3 DNA follows: TGTGCCAGCAGCGTGACTAGCGGGGGGGCCGTAGAGACCCAGTACTTC. Its protein is CASSVTSGGAVETQYF. Full variable domain (rest looked up from reference TRBV9 and TRBJ2-5): DSGVTQTPKHLITATGQRVTLRCSPRSGDLSVYWYQQSLDQGLQFLIQYYNGEERAKGNILERFSAQQFPDLHSELNLSSLELGDSALYFCASSVTSGGAVETQYFGPGTRLLVL.

The count of this clone is one. This rearrangement joins TRBV5-4 to TRBJ1-2; TRBD1 matches 9 bases. The V gene end was trimmed by 7 bases and the J gene end by 1 base; junction bases not matched to a gene: 5. The germline V gene encodes CDR1 SGHNT and CDR2 YYREEE (reference sequence). CDR3 length: 14 amino acids. CDR3 sequence reads: CASGWTGVNYGYTF. The DNA of the CDR3 is TGTGCCAGCGGCTGGACAGGGGTTAACTATGGCTACACCTTC.

This chain connects TRBV20-1 to TRBJ2-4; D ambiguous. The CDR3 totals 11 residues. Trimming removed 5 bases at V and 8 bases at J, with 10 bases between. Looked up from germline, CDR1 is DFQATT and CDR2 is SNEGSKA (reference sequence). Here the CDR3 DNA reads TGCAGTGCTGAGGAGTTAGACATTCAGTACTTC. Its translation: CSAEELDIQYF.

The DNA of the CDR3 is TGCGCCAGCAGCCTGACTAGCCAAGAGACCCAGTACTTC. It codes for CASSLTSQETQYF. The chain uses TRBV4-1 and TRBJ2-5; TRBD2 is a possible D gene (6 bases). Germline V lookup: CDR1 MGHRA, CDR2 YSYEKL. There are 13 residues in the CDR3. Trimming removed 4 bases from V and 1 base from J, with 7 bases in between.

The count of this clone is one. The chain joins TRBV19 to TRBJ1-1; TRBD1 is a possible D gene (5 bases). Germline V gene lookup returns CDR1 LNHDA and CDR2 SQIVND (reference sequence). Between the trimmed V and J ends, which lost 8 bases and 0 bases, there was a span of 16 bases. The CDR3 is made up of 15 amino acids. This CDR3 is CASWAGYNLNTEAFF. Here the CDR3 DNA reads TGTGCCAGTTGGGCAGGGTATAACCTGAACACTGAAGCTTTCTTT.

CDR3 bases: TGCAGTGCACCTCGGGGGGCTGAAGCTTTCTTT. Its translation is CSAPRGAEAFF. The gene calls are TRBV20-1 and TRBJ1-1; D possibly corresponds to TRBD1 (5 bases). V dropped 6 bases and J dropped 6 bases, with 11 bases sitting between them. The CDR3 is made up of 11 amino acids. CDR1 DFQATT and CDR2 SNEGSKA come from the germline V gene (reference sequence).

The chain uses TRBV5-1 and TRBJ1-6; possible D gene TRBD1, 5 bases. This CDR3 spans 14 amino acids. Germline assignment: CDR1 SGHRS and CDR2 YFSETQ. With 0 bases removed from V and 7 bases from J, the gap between germline ends came to 8 bases. CDR3 region: CASSLVTENSPLHF. The CDR3 nucleotides read TGCGCCAGCAGCTTGGTGACAGAAAATTCACCCCTCCACTTT.

This clone was recorded only once. CDR3 nucleotides: TGCGCCAGCAGCTTGGGGGCAGGTTTTAACTATGGCTACACCTTC. It codes for CASSLGAGFNYGYTF. V is TRBV5-1 and J is TRBJ1-2; D not certain. V was shortened by 0 bases and J by 1 base, with 10 bases between the two germline ends. Looked up from germline, CDR1 is SGHRS and CDR2 is YFSETQ. The length of the CDR3 is 15 residues.

This clone has more than one count but fewer than ten. The V gene is TRBV24-1, the J gene TRBJ1-5; TRBD1 is a possible D gene (5 bases). V was shortened by 3 bases and J by 5 bases, with 22 bases between the two germline ends. Germline assignment: CDR1 KGHDR and CDR2 SFDVKD. CDR3 length: 18 residues. The CDR3 nucleotides are TGTGCCACCAGTGATAGTAGGTATCGGGGGTCCGTAGATCAGCCCCAGCATTTT. Amino acids: CATSDSRYRGSVDQPQHF.

V gene TRBV5-6 combines with J gene TRBJ2-5, with a tentative D call TRBD2 (6 bases). Germline lookup yields CDR1 SGHDT and CDR2 YYEEEE. V was shortened by 4 bases and J by 5 bases, with 18 bases between the two germline ends. The CDR3 spans 15 residues. DNA of the CDR3: TGTGCCAGCAGCCTGGGAGGCTCCGGCGGGGAGACCCAGTACTTC. Encoded protein: CASSLGGSGGETQYF.

In this sample, this clone turned up once. The V call is TRBV20-1, the J call TRBJ2-7, with 7 nucleotides matching TRBD2. This CDR3 contains 12 residues. Trimming took 3 bases from V and 4 from J; bases not matched to a gene: 3. The V gene's germline CDR1 is DFQATT and CDR2 SNEGSKA (reference sequence). The DNA of the CDR3 is TGCAGTGCTAGTTTGGGGGGGTACGAGCAGTACTTC. Protein: CSASLGGYEQYF.

The rearrangement links TRBV19 to TRBJ2-4, with 7 bases matching TRBD1. V was clipped by 3 bases and J by 2 bases; unmatched bases: 4. Germline loops: CDR1 LNHDA, CDR2 SQIVND (reference sequence). CDR3 length equals 15 residues. The CDR3 DNA sequence: TGTGCCAGTAGTATGGAGAGGGGGCCCAAAAACATTCAGTACTTC. Amino acids: CASSMERGPKNIQYF.

The genes are TRBV9 and TRBJ1-6; the D is unclear. This CDR3 spans 14 amino acids. V was shortened by 0 bases and J by 4 bases, with 5 bases between the two germline ends. In germline, CDR1 is SGDLS, CDR2 YYNGEE. The CDR3 loop is CASSVERYNSPLHF. As DNA, the CDR3 is TGTGCCAGCAGCGTAGAGAGGTATAATTCACCCCTCCACTTT. Drawing the rest from reference TRBV9 and TRBJ1-6, the complete variable domain is DSGVTQTPKHLITATGQRVTLRCSPRSGDLSVYWYQQSLDQGLQFLIQYYNGEERAKGNILERFSAQQFPDLHSELNLSSLELGDSALYFCASSVERYNSPLHFGNGTRLTVT.

The chain uses TRBV7-9 and TRBJ1-4, with 7 bases matching TRBD1. CDR3 length equals 15 residues. Germline CDR1 SEHNR, CDR2 FQNEAQ (reference sequence). V trimming: 5 bases; J trimming: 3 bases; junction bases outside the gene matches: 6. The DNA for the CDR3 is TGTGCCAGCAGCATCAAACAGGGGCCTAATGAAAAACTGTTTTTT. Its protein product is CASSIKQGPNEKLFF.

V gene TRBV6-7 combines with J gene TRBJ1-6, with 8 bases matching TRBD1. TRBV6-7 is known as an ORF, though its function is uncertain. Unmatched junction bases numbered 13, after V lost 10 bases and J lost 11 bases. CDR3 length: 14 residues. The CDR3 DNA reads TGTGCCATTCCAACCGGGACAGGCTATCCACCCCTCCACTTT. This sequence encodes CAIPTGTGYPPLHF.

This chain connects TRBV5-5 to TRBJ2-3; 7 bases are a match to TRBD1. The CDR3 totals 15 residues. The V gene end was trimmed by 3 bases and the J gene end by 2 bases; junction bases not matched to a gene: 6. Germline lookup yields CDR1 SGHKS and CDR2 YYEKEE (reference sequence). CDR3 DNA sequence: TGTGCCAGCAGCTCACGGACAGGCGACACAGATACGCAGTATTTT. Its protein product is CASSSRTGDTDTQYF.

The chain couples TRBV5-1 to TRBJ1-3, with D uncertain. The germline V and J ends were trimmed by 2 bases and 0 bases, with 9 bases remaining between them. Looked up from germline, CDR1 is SGHRS and CDR2 is YFSETQ. The CDR3 runs to 15 residues. The CDR3: CASSLSGSSGNTIYF. The DNA of the CDR3 is TGCGCCAGCAGCTTAAGTGGGAGCTCTGGAAACACCATATATTTT.

The CDR3 sequence: CASSYGTYEAGELFF. CDR3 nucleotide sequence: TGTGCCAGCAGCTACGGGACATACGAGGCCGGGGAGCTGTTTTTT. This chain joins TRBV5-6 and TRBJ2-2, with D perhaps matching TRBD1 (6 bases). Germline values: CDR1 SGHDT, CDR2 YYEEEE. The V end lost 3 bases, the J end lost 6 bases, and 15 bases lay between the germline ends. The CDR3 is made up of 15 amino acids. Drawing the rest from reference TRBV5-6 and TRBJ2-2, the complete variable domain is DAGVTQSPTHLIKTRGQQVTLRCSPKSGHDTVSWYQQALGQGPQFIFQYYEEEERQRGNFPDRFSGHQFPNYSSELNVNALLLGDSALYLCASSYGTYEAGELFFGEGSRLTVL.

The chain couples TRBV7-6 to TRBJ1-4; no definite D call. V shed 6 bases and J shed 7 bases, with 18 bases lying between them. CDR1 and CDR2 from the germline V gene are SGHVS and FNYEAQ. The CDR3 totals 15 residues. The CDR3, as DNA: TGTGCCAGCAGACGCGGACCGGTTAGCGGTGAAAAACTGTTTTTT. Encoded protein: CASRRGPVSGEKLFF.